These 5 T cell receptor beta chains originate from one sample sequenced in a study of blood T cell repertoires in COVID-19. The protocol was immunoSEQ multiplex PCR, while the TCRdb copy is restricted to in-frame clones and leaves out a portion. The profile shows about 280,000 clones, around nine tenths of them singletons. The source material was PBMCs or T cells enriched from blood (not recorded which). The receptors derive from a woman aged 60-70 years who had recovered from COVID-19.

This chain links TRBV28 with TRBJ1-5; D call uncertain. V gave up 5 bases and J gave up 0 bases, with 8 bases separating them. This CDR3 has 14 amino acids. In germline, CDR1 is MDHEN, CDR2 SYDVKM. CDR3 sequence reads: CASSEGSSNQPQHF. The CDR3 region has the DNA TGTGCCAGCAGTGAGGGTTCTAGCAATCAGCCCCAGCATTTT.

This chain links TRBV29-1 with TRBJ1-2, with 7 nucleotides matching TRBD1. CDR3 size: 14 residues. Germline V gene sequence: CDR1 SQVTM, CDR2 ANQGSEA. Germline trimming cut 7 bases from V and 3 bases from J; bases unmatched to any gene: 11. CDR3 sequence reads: CSATKTGRHYGYTF. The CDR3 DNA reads TGCAGCGCTACTAAGACAGGGAGACACTATGGCTACACCTTC.

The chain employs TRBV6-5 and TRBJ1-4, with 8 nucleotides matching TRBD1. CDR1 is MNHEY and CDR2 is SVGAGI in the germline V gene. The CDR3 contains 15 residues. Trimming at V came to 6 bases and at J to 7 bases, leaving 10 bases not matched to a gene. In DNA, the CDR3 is TGTGCCAGCAGCCAGCCGACAGGGGAGTCTGAAAAACTGTTTTTT. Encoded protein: CASSQPTGESEKLFF.

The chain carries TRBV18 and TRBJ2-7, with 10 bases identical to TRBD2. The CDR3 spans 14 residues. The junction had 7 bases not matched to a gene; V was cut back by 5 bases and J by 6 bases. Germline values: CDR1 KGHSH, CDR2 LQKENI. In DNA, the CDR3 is TGTGCCAGCTCATCTGGACTAGCGGTGGGCGAGCAGTACTTC. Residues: CASSSGLAVGEQYF.

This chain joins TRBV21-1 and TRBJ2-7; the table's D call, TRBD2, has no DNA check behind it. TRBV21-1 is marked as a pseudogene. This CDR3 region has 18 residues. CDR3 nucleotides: TGTGCCAGCAGCAAAGAAAATTGGGCGACTAGCGACACCTACGAGCAGTACTTC. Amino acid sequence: CASSKENWATSDTYEQYF.